This record concerns one T cell receptor (beta chain) sequence. Generated by immunoSEQ multiplex PCR, the TCRdb table keeps only in-frame clones and is missing some. This sample yields 150,000 to 200,000 clones, of which 91% are seen a single time; approximately 1.6% belongs to the top ten. These data belong to a study of control samples from healthy donors and cancer patients. Germline V gene lookup returns CDR1 SGHAT and CDR2 FQNNGV. Trimming shortened V by 5 bases and J by 5 bases, and 10 bases separated the two germline ends. The CDR3 extends over 12 amino acids. The J gene is TRBJ2-7, the V gene TRBV11-2; D remains unclear. The receptor was derived from a woman aged 25 to 45 in good health. Sequenced: blood. In nucleotides, the CDR3 is TGTGCCAGCAGCGCAGCAACAGACGAGCAGTACTTC. The encoded protein is CASSAATDEQYF.